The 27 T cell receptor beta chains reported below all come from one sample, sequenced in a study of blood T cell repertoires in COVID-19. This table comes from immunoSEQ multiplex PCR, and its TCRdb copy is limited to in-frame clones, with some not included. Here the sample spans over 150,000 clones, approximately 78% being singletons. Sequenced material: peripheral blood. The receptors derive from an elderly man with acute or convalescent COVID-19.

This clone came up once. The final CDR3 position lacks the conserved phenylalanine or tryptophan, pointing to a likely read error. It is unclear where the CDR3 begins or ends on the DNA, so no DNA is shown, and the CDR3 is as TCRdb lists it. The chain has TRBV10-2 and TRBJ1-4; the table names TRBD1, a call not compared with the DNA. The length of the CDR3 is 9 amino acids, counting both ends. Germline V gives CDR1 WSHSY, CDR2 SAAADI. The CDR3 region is CASSESYGR.

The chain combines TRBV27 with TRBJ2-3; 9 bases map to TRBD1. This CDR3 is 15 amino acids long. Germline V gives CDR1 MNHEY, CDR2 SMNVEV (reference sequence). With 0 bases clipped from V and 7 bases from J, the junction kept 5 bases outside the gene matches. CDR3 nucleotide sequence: TGTGCCAGCAGTTTATCGAACAGGGGGCGAAATACGCAGTATTTT. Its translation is CASSLSNRGRNTQYF.

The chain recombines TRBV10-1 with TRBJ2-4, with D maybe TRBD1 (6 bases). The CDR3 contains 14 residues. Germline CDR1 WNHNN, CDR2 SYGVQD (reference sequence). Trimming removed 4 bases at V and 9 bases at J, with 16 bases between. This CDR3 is CASSANRASGIQYF. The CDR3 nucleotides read TGCGCCAGCAGTGCAAACAGGGCTTCGGGCATTCAGTACTTC.

Here the CDR3 DNA reads TGTGCCAGCAGCCAAGGGTCCGGGTTTGGCTACACCTTC. Translated, it gives CASSQGSGFGYTF. V is TRBV3-1 (or the pseudogene TRBV3-2) and J is TRBJ1-2; D is uncertain. The CDR3 sequence is 13 residues long. Germline V lookup: CDR1 LGHDT, CDR2 YNNKEL (reference sequence). Trimming removed 1 base from V and 7 bases from J, with 10 bases in between.

The CDR3 here is CASSLGTGTGVVEQYF. CDR3 nucleotides: TGCGCCAGCAGCTTGGGAACCGGGACAGGGGTTGTCGAGCAGTACTTC. This chain links TRBV5-1 with TRBJ2-7, with 10 bases lining up with TRBD1. CDR3 length: 16 amino acids. Germline V gives CDR1 SGHRS, CDR2 YFSETQ. With 0 bases clipped from V and 6 bases from J, the junction kept 9 bases outside the gene matches.

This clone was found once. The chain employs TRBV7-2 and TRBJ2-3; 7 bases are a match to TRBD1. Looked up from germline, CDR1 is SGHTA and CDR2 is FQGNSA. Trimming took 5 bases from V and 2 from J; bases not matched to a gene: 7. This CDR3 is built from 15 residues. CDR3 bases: TGTGCCAGCAGCCCGGACAGGCTGCTCACAGATACGCAGTATTTT. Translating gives CASSPDRLLTDTQYF.

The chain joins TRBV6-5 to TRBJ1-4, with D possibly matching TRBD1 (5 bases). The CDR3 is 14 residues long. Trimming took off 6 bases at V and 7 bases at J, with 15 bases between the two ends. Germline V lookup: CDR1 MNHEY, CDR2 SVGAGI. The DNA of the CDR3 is TGTGCCAGCAGAGGGCCCGGGGGGAGTGAAAAACTGTTTTTT. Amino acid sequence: CASRGPGGSEKLFF.

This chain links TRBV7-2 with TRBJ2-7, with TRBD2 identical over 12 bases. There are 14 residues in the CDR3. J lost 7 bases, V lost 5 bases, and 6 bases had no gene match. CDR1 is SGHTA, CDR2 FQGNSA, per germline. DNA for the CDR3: TGTGCCAGCAGCCCACTAGCGGGGGGTGGAGAGCAGTACTTC. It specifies CASSPLAGGGEQYF.

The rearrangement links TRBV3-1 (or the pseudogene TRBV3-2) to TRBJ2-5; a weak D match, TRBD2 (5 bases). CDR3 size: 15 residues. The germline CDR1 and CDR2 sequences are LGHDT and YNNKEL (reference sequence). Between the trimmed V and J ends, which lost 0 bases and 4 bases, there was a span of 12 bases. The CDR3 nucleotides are TGTGCCAGCAGCCAAGATTGGGGAGCTGCAGAGACCCAGTACTTC. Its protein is CASSQDWGAAETQYF.

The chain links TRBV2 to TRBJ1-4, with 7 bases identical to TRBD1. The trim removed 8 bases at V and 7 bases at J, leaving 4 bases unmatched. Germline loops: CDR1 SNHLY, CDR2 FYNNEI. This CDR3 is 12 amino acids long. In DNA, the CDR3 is TGTGCCAGCCGACAGGGATTTGAAAAACTGTTTTTT. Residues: CASRQGFEKLFF. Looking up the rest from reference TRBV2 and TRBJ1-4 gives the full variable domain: EPEVTQTPSHQVTQMGQEVILRCVPISNHLYFYWYRQILGQKVEFLVSFYNNEISEKSEIFDDQFSVERPDGSNFTLKIRSTKLEDSAMYFCASRQGFEKLFFGSGTQLSVL.

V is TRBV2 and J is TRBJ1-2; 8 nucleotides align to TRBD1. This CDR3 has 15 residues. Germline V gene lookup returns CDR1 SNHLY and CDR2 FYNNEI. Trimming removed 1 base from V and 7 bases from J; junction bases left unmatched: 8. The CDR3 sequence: CASSEGQGIKGGYTF. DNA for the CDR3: TGTGCCAGCAGTGAAGGACAGGGGATTAAAGGTGGCTACACCTTC.

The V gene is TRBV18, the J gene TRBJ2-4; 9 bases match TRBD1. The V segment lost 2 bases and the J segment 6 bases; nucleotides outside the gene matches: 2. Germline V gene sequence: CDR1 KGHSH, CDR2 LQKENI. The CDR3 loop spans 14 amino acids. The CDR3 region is CASSPDRGVNIQYF. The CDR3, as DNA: TGTGCCAGCTCACCAGACAGGGGGGTAAACATTCAGTACTTC.

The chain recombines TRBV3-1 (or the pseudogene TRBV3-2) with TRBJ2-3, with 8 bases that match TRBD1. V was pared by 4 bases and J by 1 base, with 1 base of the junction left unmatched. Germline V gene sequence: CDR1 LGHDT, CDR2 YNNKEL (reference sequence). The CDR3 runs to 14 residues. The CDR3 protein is CASSLGQGTDTQYF. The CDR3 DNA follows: TGTGCCAGCAGCCTGGGACAGGGCACAGATACGCAGTATTTT.

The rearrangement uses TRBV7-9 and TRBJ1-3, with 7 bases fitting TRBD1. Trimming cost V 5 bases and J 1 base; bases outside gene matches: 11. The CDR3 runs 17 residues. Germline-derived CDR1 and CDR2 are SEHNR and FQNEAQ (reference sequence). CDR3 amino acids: CASSRRTGAYSGNTIYF. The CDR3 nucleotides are TGTGCCAGCAGCAGAAGGACAGGAGCTTATTCTGGAAACACCATATATTTT.

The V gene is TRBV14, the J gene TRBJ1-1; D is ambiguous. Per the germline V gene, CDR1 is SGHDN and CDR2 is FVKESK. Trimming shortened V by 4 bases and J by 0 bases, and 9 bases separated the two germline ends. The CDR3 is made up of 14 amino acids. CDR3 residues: CASSPSNLNTEAFF. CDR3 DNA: TGTGCCAGCAGCCCATCAAACTTGAACACTGAAGCTTTCTTT.

In nucleotides, the CDR3 is TGTGCCAGCAGCTCCGTTGGCGAGCAGTTCTTC. Residues: CASSSVGEQFF. The V call is TRBV6-2 or TRBV6-3, the J call TRBJ2-1; D is ambiguous. Germline V CDR1 and CDR2: MNHEY, SVGEGT. This CDR3 is 11 amino acids long. V was cut by 6 bases and J by 10 bases, with 10 bases left in between.

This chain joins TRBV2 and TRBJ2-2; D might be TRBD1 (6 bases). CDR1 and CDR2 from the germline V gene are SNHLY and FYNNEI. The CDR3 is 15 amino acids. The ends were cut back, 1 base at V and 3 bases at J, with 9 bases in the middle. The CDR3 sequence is CASSEVGGDTGELFF. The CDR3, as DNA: TGTGCCAGCAGTGAAGTTGGGGGCGACACCGGGGAGCTGTTTTTT.

CDR3 DNA sequence: TGTGCCAGCTCACCACCGGGCGCAGGGGGCTGGGAGACCCAGTACTTC. As protein: CASSPPGAGGWETQYF. The chain joins TRBV18 to TRBJ2-5; 8 bases align to TRBD1. In germline, CDR1 is KGHSH, CDR2 LQKENI. The CDR3 is 16 amino acids. The ends lost 0 bases at V and 5 bases at J; junction bases unmatched: 8.

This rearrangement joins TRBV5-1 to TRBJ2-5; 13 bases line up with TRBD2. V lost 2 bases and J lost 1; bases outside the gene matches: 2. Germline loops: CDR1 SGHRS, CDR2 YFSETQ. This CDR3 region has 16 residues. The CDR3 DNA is TGCGCCAGCAGCTTCGGGACTAGCGGGGCCCAAGAGACCCAGTACTTC. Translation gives CASSFGTSGAQETQYF. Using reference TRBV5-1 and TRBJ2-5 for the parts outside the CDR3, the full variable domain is KAGVTQTPRYLIKTRGQQVTLSCSPISGHRSVSWYQQTPGQGLQFLFEYFSETQRNKGNFPGRFSGRQFSNSRSEMNVSTLELGDSALYLCASSFGTSGAQETQYFGPGTRLLVL.

CDR3 coding DNA: TGCGCCAGCAGCTTGCGGTGGCCCGTGGGGGCCACAGATACGCAGTATTTT. Protein: CASSLRWPVGATDTQYF. The rearrangement links TRBV5-1 to TRBJ2-3, with a weak D call TRBD1 (6 bases). Germline V gene data show CDR1 as SGHRS and CDR2 as YFSETQ. The CDR3 totals 17 residues. V was pared by 1 base and J by 2 bases, with 17 bases between.

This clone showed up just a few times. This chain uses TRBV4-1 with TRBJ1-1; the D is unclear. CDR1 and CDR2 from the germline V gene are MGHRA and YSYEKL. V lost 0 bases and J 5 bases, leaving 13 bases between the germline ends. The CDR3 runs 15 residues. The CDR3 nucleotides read TGCGCCAGCAGCCAAGAAGCGGGGAGATGGACTGAAGCTTTCTTT. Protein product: CASSQEAGRWTEAFF.

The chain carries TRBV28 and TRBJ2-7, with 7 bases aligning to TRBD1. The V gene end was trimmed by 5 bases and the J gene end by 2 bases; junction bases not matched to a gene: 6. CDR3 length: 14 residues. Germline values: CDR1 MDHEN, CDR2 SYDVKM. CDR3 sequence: CASSPDRVPYEQYV. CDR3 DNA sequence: TGTGCCAGCAGTCCTGACAGGGTGCCCTACGAGCAGTACGTC.

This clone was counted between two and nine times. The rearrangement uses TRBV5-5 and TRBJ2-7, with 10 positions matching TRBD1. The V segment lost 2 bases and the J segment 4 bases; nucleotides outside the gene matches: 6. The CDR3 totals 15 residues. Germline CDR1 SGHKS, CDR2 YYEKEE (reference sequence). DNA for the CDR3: TGTGCCAGCAGCTTAGGAGGGACAGGGGTTTACGAGCAGTACGTC. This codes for CASSLGGTGVYEQYV.

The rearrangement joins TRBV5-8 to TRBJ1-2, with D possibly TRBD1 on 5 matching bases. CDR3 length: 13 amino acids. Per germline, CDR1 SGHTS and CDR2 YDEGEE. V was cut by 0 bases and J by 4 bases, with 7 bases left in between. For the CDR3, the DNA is TGTGCCAGCAGCTTGGACAGGAGCTATGGCTACACCTTC. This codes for CASSLDRSYGYTF.

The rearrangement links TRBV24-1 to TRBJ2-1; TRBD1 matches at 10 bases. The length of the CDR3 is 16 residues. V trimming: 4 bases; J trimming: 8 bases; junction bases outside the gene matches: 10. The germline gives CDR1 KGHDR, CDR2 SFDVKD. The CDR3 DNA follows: TGTGCCACCAGTGAGCGGGGACAGGGGATTAGAGATGAGCAGTTCTTC. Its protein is CATSERGQGIRDEQFF.

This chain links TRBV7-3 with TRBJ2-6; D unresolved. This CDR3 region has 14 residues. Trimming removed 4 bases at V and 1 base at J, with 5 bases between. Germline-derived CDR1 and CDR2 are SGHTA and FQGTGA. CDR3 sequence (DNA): TGTGCCAGCAGCTCCAATTCTGGGGCCAACGTCCTGACTTTC. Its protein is CASSSNSGANVLTF.

This CDR3 reads CASSFKTLAGDTGELFF. The CDR3, as DNA: TGTGCCAGCAGCTTCAAAACTTTAGCGGGGGACACCGGGGAGCTGTTTTTT. This chain connects TRBV5-4 to TRBJ2-2; 9 bases match TRBD2. Looked up from germline, CDR1 is SGHNT and CDR2 is YYREEE (reference sequence). V was pared by 2 bases and J by 3 bases, with 8 bases of the junction left unmatched. This CDR3 comprises 17 residues.